This TCR beta chain is from a study of blood T cell repertoires in COVID-19. Original handling: Amplification of reference gene primers provided the estimated nucleated cell counts. Some clones are missing from TCRdb's copy, which holds only in-frame ones; the method was immunoSEQ multiplex PCR. The DNA was the basis for D and trimming; V, J and clone size are from that table. Of 200,000 to 250,000 clones listed, 70% to 85% were seen once; the top ten hold more than 9%. The sequence was collected from a man aged 50 to 59 with active or convalescent COVID-19. The sample taken for sequencing was peripheral blood.

The CDR3 here is CASSLRGQRGHTEAFF. CDR3 in DNA: TGTGCCAGCAGCCTCCGGGGACAGCGTGGACACACTGAAGCTTTCTTT. The chain combines TRBV21-1 with TRBJ1-1; the table's D call of TRBD1 was not tested on the DNA. TRBV21-1 is an annotated pseudogene. The CDR3 sequence is 16 residues long.